Below, 14 T cell receptor beta chains from the same sample are listed, as sequenced in a study of T cells in Graves' hyperthyroidism and ophthalmopathy (dated by TCRdb to between 2018 and 2021). Library creation used multiplex PCR. Sequencer: Illumina HiSeq 2000. The TCR beta CDR3 regions were amplified from RNA transcripts. For the first round of RT-PCR on the TCR CDR3, the HTBI primer set was used together with the Qiagen OneStep RT-PCR kit. TCRdb trimmed the raw reads at Q25, called clones with MiXCR and kept productive beta chains. Each record represents a unique CDR3 protein, reported with the most common genes and DNA among its rows. The sample table lists about 700,000 distinct CDR3 sequences, about 45% of them with a count of one. The ten largest account for 6.5% to 9% of the sample. The material sequenced was peripheral blood or thyroid tissue (not recorded which). These receptors originate from an adult man with Graves' disease, either hyperthyroidism or ophthalmopathy (not recorded which).

This clonotype was seen at least ten times. The chain uses TRBV10-2 and TRBJ1-2; unclear D gene. CDR3 length equals 14 residues. Germline V gene lookup returns CDR1 WSHSY and CDR2 SAAADI. Deletions cut 8 bases from V and 3 bases from J, with 16 bases between. CDR3: CASGGNLNYYGYTF. The CDR3 nucleotides read TGCGCCAGCGGCGGGAACCTAAATTACTATGGCTACACCTTC.

This clonotype came up a few times. The V gene is TRBV6-2 or TRBV6-3, the J gene TRBJ2-7; the D gene could be TRBD1 or TRBD2 (7 bases each). V was trimmed by 8 bases and J by 3 bases, leaving 17 bases between them. Germline values: CDR1 MNHEY, CDR2 SVGEGT. The length of the CDR3 is 14 residues. The CDR3 here is CASGRGLNGYEQYF. The DNA of the CDR3 is TGTGCCAGCGGGAGGGGGCTGAACGGCTACGAGCAGTACTTC.

In its sample, this clonotype was seen a few times. A clone one base away is much larger, so this may be a read error. This rearrangement joins TRBV5-4 to TRBJ1-2; 10 positions match TRBD1. The CDR3 sequence is 13 residues long. Germline-derived CDR1 and CDR2 are SGHNT and YYREEE (reference sequence). The V gene end was trimmed by 0 bases and the J gene end by 11 bases; junction bases not matched to a gene: 4. The CDR3 DNA sequence: TGTGCCAGCAGCTTGGGGGGGACAGGGGAGTACACCTTC. Amino acids: CASSLGGTGEYTF.

Many counts were recorded for this clonotype. This sequence joins TRBV6-6 and TRBJ2-7, with 9 bases identical to TRBD1. The trim removed 0 bases at V and 6 bases at J, leaving 6 bases unmatched. The length of the CDR3 is 15 residues. Germline lookup yields CDR1 MNHNY and CDR2 SVGAGI (reference sequence). The CDR3, as DNA: TGTGCCAGCAGTTACTCGATGGGACAGGGACTCGAGCAGTACTTC. It codes for CASSYSMGQGLEQYF.

The chain recombines TRBV9 with TRBJ1-1, with D possibly matching TRBD1 (6 bases). Germline values: CDR1 SGDLS, CDR2 YYNGEE. Trimming left V 4 bases short and J 5 bases short, with 21 bases between. The CDR3 sequence is 16 residues long. The CDR3 region is CASSQVGGPPKTEAFF. The CDR3, as DNA: TGTGCCAGCAGCCAAGTCGGGGGGCCCCCCAAGACTGAAGCTTTCTTT. The variable domain in full, with the rest retrieved from reference TRBV9 and TRBJ1-1, is DSGVTQTPKHLITATGQRVTLRCSPRSGDLSVYWYQQSLDQGLQFLIQYYNGEERAKGNILERFSAQQFPDLHSELNLSSLELGDSALYFCASSQVGGPPKTEAFFGQGTRLTVV.

This chain joins TRBV5-4 and TRBJ2-5, with 14 bases matching TRBD2. The CDR3 is 17 amino acids. The ends lost 2 bases at V and 5 bases at J; junction bases unmatched: 8. The V gene's germline CDR1 is SGHNT and CDR2 YYREEE (reference sequence). This CDR3 reads CASSFPGTSGSTETQYF. For the CDR3, the DNA is TGTGCCAGCAGCTTTCCCGGGACTAGCGGGAGTACTGAGACCCAGTACTTC. Drawing the rest from reference TRBV5-4 and TRBJ2-5, the complete variable domain is ETGVTQSPTHLIKTRGQQVTLRCSSQSGHNTVSWYQQALGQGPQFIFQYYREEENGRGNFPPRFSGLQFPNYSSELNVNALELDDSALYLCASSFPGTSGSTETQYFGPGTRLLVL.

The chain links TRBV6-1 to TRBJ1-6, with a possible D match to TRBD1 (6 bases). The CDR3 loop spans 12 amino acids. Germline V gene data show CDR1 as MNHNS and CDR2 as SASEGT. V lost 9 bases and J lost 7, with 10 bases in between. The CDR3 DNA reads TGTGCCAGTGGGGGGCTCAATTCACCCCTCCACTTT. Amino acids: CASGGLNSPLHF.

The gene calls are TRBV15 and TRBJ1-3, with D maybe TRBD1 (6 bases). In germline, CDR1 is LNHNV, CDR2 YYDKDF (reference sequence). Trimming shortened V by 3 bases and J by 0 bases, and 9 bases separated the two germline ends. This CDR3 region has 15 residues. The CDR3 sequence is CATSRDSRSGNTIYF. The CDR3 DNA follows: TGTGCCACCAGCAGGGACAGCCGCTCTGGAAACACCATATATTTT.

J is TRBJ2-5 and V is TRBV15; a possible D gene is TRBD1 (6 bases). V was pared by 4 bases and J by 7 bases, with 16 bases between. CDR1 LNHNV and CDR2 YYDKDF come from the germline V gene (reference sequence). This CDR3 comprises 14 residues. CDR3 bases: TGTGCCACCAGCAAGACGACAGGAAGTGGGACCCAGTACTTC. This translates into CATSKTTGSGTQYF.

This clonotype turned up a few times. The chain carries TRBV6-5 and TRBJ2-7, with a possible D match to TRBD2 (6 bases). The V end lost 4 bases, the J end lost 4 bases, and 14 bases lay between the germline ends. This CDR3 is 14 amino acids long. In germline, CDR1 is MNHEY, CDR2 SVGAGI. The CDR3 DNA is TGTGCCAGCAGTTCGGGACTTAAACTTTACGAGCAGTACTTC. Residues: CASSSGLKLYEQYF.

The chain employs TRBV11-3 and TRBJ2-5; 11 nucleotides line up with TRBD2. The V and J ends lost 7 bases and 1 base, in that order; junction bases with no gene match: 2. The germline V gene encodes CDR1 SGHNT and CDR2 YENEEA. This CDR3 contains 14 residues. The CDR3 is CASKLAGVQETQYF. In DNA, the CDR3 is TGTGCCAGCAAACTAGCGGGGGTCCAAGAGACCCAGTACTTC.

This clonotype was counted only a few times. The genes are TRBV7-2 and TRBJ2-2; 9 positions agree with TRBD2. The CDR3 has 15 residues. Germline assignment: CDR1 SGHTA and CDR2 FQGNSA. With 8 bases clipped from V and 4 bases from J, the junction kept 8 bases outside the gene matches. DNA of the CDR3: TGTGCCAGCTCGCGGGGGGGGGGTTCCACCGGGGAGCTGTTTTTT. Protein product: CASSRGGGSTGELFF.

At least ten counts were recorded for this clonotype. The J gene is TRBJ1-5, the V gene TRBV2, with D perhaps matching TRBD1 (6 bases). The CDR3 extends over 14 amino acids. V lost 7 bases, J lost 4 bases, and 14 bases lay in between. Germline V gene data show CDR1 as SNHLY and CDR2 as FYNNEI. CDR3 residues: CASKGGAGNQPQHF. CDR3 DNA sequence: TGTGCCAGCAAGGGGGGGGCAGGTAATCAGCCCCAGCATTTT.

With regard to this clonotype: Since the CDR3 does not end with the conserved phenylalanine or tryptophan, this likely comes from a read error. The DNA is left out, because the CDR3 cannot be placed on it with certainty; the CDR3 is given as TCRdb lists it. This chain joins TRBV6-5 and TRBJ1-2; TRBD1 is the table's D call and was not checked against the DNA. 10 amino acids form the CDR3, both terminal residues included. Germline assignment: CDR1 MNHEY and CDR2 SVGAGI. CDR3 in amino acids: CASSEWADAL.